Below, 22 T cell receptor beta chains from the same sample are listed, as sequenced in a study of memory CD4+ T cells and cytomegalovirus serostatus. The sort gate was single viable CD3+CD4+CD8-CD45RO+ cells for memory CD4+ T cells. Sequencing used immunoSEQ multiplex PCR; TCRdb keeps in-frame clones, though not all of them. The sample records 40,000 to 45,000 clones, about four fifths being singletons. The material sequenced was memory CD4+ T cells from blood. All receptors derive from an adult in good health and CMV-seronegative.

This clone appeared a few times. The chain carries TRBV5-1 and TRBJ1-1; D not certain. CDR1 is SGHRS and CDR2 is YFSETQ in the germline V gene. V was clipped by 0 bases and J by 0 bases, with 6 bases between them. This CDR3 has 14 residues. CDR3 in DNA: TGCGCCAGCAGCTTGGGTAGTCTGAACACTGAAGCTTTCTTT. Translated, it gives CASSLGSLNTEAFF.

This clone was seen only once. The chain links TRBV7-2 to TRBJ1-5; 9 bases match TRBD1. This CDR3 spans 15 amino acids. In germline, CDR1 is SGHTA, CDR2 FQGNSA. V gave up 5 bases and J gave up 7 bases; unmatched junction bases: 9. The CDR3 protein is CASSPTGGWKQPQHF. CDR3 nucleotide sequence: TGTGCCAGCAGCCCGACAGGGGGATGGAAGCAGCCCCAGCATTTT.

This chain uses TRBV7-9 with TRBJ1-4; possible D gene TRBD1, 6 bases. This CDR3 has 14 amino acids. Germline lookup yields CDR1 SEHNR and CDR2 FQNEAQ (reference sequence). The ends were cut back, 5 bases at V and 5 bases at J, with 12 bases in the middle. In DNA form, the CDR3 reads TGTGCCAGCAGCCCGGACAGAGCAAATGAAAAACTGTTTTTT. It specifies CASSPDRANEKLFF.

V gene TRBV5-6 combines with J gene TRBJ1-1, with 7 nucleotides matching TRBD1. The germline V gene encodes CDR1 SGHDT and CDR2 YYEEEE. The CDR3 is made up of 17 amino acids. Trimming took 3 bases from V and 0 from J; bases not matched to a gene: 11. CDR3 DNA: TGTGCCAGCAGCTCATTGGGAGGGGGCGCCATGAACACTGAAGCTTTCTTT. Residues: CASSSLGGGAMNTEAFF. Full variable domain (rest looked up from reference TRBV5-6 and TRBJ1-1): DAGVTQSPTHLIKTRGQQVTLRCSPKSGHDTVSWYQQALGQGPQFIFQYYEEEERQRGNFPDRFSGHQFPNYSSELNVNALLLGDSALYLCASSSLGGGAMNTEAFFGQGTRLTVV.

CDR3 sequence: CATSRAGGNTGELFF. In DNA form, the CDR3 reads TGTGCCACCAGCAGAGCGGGGGGGAACACCGGGGAGCTGTTTTTT. The chain is built from TRBV15 and TRBJ2-2, with TRBD2 identical over 7 bases. With V trimmed by 1 base and J by 1 base, 0 bases remained unmatched. The CDR3 is 15 amino acids. CDR1 is LNHNV, CDR2 YYDKDF, per germline (reference sequence).

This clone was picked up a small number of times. As DNA, the CDR3 is TGTGCCAGCAGCCCCATGAAGGACGCTGGCACCGGGGAGCTGTTTTTT. Protein: CASSPMKDAGTGELFF. The chain recombines TRBV4-2 with TRBJ2-2; D ambiguous. The germline CDR1 and CDR2 sequences are LGHNA and YNFKEQ. V lost 4 bases and J lost 4, with 16 bases in between. The CDR3 totals 16 residues.

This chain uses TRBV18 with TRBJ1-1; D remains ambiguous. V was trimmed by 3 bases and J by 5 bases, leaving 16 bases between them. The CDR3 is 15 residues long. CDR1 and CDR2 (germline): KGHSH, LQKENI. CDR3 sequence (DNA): TGTGCCAGCTCACCGCCCGGGCCCCAGATTACTGAAGCTTTCTTT. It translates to CASSPPGPQITEAFF.

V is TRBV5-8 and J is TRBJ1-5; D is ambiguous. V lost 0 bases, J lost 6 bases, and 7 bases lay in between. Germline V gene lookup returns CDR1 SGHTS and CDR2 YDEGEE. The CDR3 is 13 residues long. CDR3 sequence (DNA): TGTGCCAGCAGCTTGGGGCGGAGTCAGCCCCAGCATTTT. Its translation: CASSLGRSQPQHF.

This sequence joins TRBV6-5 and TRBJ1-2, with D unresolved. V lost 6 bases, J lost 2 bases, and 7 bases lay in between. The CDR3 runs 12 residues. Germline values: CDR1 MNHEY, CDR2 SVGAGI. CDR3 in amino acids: CASRTENYGYTF. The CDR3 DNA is TGTGCCAGCAGGACTGAGAACTATGGCTACACCTTC.

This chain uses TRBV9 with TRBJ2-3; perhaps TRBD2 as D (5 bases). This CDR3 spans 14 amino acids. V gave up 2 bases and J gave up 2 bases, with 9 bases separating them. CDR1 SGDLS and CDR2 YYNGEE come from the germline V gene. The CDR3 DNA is TGTGCCAGCAGCGTTGAGGGCATCACAGATACGCAGTATTTT. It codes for CASSVEGITDTQYF.

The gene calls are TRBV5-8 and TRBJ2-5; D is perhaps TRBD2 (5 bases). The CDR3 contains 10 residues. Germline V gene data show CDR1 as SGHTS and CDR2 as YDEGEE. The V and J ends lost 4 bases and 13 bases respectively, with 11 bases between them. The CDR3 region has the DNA TGTGCCAGCAGCACCCGGGCGGGGTACTTC. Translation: CASSTRAGYF.

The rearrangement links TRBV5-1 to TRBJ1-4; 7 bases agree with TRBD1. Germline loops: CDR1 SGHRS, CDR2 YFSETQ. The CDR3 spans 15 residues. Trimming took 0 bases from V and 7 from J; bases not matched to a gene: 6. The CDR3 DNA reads TGCGCCAGCAGCTTGGGGGACAGAGGAGTTGAAAAACTGTTTTTT. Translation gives CASSLGDRGVEKLFF.

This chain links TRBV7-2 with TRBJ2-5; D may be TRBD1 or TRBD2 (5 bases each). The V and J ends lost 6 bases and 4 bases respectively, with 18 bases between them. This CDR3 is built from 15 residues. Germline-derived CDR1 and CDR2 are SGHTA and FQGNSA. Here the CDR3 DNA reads TGTGCCAGCAGTTCAACTAGGGGCGTTATAGAGACCCAGTACTTC. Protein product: CASSSTRGVIETQYF.

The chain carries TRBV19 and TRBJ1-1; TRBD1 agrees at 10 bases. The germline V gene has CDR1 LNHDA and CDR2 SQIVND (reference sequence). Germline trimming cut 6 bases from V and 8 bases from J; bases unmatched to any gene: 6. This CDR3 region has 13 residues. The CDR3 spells CASRRQGALEAFF. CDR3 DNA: TGTGCCAGTAGGCGACAGGGGGCTTTGGAAGCTTTCTTT.

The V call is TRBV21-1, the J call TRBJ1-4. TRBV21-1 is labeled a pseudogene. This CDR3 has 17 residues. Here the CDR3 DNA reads TGTGCCAGCAGCAAATCGGGGGGGCGAGTAACTAATGAAAAACTGTTTTTT. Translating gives CASSKSGGRVTNEKLFF.

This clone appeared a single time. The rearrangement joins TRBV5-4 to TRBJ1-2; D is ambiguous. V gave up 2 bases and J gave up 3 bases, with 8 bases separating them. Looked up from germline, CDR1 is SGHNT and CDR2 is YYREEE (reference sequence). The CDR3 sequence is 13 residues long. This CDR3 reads CASSFPGDYGYTF. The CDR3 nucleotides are TGTGCCAGCAGCTTCCCCGGAGACTATGGCTACACCTTC.

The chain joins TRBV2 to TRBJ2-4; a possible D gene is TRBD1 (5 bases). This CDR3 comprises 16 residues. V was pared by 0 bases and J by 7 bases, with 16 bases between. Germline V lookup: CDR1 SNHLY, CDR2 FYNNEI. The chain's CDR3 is CASSEALVAGSNIQYF. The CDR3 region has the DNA TGTGCCAGCAGTGAAGCTTTAGTGGCAGGGTCGAACATTCAGTACTTC.

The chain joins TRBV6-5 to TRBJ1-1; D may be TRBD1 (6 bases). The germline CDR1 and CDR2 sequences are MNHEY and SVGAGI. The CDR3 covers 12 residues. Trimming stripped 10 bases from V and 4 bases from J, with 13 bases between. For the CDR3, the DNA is TGTGCCACCATAAAACAGGGCACTGAAGCTTTCTTT. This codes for CATIKQGTEAFF.

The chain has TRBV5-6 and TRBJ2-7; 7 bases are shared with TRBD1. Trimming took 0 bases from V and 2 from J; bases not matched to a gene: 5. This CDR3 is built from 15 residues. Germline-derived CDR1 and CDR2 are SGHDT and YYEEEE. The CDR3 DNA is TGTGCCAGCAGCTTGGGGTGGGGACAGCCCTACGAGCAGTACTTC. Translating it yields CASSLGWGQPYEQYF.

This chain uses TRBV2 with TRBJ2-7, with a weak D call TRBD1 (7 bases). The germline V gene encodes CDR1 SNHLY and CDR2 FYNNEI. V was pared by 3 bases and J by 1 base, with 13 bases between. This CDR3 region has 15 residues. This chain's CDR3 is CASSDPSGGSYEQYF. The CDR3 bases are TGTGCCAGCAGTGACCCCTCAGGGGGGTCCTACGAGCAGTACTTC.

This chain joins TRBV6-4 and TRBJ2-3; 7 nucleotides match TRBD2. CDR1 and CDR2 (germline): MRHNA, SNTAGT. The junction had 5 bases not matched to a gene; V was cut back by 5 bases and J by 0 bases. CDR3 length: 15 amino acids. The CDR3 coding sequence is TGTGCCAGCAGTCCCTCTAGCGGCAGCACAGATACGCAGTATTTT. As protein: CASSPSSGSTDTQYF.

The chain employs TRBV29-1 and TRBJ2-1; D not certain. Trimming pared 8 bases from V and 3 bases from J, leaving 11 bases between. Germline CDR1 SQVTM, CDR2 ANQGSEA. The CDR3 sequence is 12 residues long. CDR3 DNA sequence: TGCAGCATCGGAGTTAACTACAATGAGCAGTTCTTC. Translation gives CSIGVNYNEQFF.